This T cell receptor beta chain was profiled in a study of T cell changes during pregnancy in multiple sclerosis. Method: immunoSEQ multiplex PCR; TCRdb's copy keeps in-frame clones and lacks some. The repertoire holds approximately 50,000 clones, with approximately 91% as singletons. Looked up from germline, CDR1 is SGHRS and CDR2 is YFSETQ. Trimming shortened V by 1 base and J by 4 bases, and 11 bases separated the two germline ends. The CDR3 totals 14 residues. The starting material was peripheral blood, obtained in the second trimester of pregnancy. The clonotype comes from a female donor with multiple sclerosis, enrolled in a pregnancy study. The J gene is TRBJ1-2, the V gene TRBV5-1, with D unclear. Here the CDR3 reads CASSLSPLGYGYTF. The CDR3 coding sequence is TGCGCCAGCAGCTTGTCTCCCCTCGGCTATGGCTACACCTTC.